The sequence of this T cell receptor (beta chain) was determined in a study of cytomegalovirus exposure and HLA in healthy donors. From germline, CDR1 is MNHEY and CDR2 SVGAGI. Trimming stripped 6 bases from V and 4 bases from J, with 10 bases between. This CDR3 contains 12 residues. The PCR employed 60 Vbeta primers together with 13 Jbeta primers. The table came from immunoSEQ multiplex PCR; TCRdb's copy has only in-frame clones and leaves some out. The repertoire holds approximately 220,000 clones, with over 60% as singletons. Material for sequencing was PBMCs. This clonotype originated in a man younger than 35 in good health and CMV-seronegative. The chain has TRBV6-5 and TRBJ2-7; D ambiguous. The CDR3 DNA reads TGTGCCAGCAGCCTGGGCATTTACGAGCAGTACTTC. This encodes CASSLGIYEQYF.